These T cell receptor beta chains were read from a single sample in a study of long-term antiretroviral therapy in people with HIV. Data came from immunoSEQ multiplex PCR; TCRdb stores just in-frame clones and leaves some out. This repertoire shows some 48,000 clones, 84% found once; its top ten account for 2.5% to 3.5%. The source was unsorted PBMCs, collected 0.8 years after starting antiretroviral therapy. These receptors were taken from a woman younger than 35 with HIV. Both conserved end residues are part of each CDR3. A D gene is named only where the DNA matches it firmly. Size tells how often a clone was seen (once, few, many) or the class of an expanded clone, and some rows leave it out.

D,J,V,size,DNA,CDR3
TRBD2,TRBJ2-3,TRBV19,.,TGTGCCAGTACCCCGAGGGAACTAGCGGGAGGGACTAGCACAGATACGCAGTATTTT,CASTPRELAGGTSTDTQYF
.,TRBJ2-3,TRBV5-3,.,TGTGCCAGAAGCTTGGCCGGAGGGACAGATACGCAGTATTTT,CARSLAGGTDTQYF
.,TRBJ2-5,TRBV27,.,TGTGCCAGCAGTATGTTCGCCGGAGAGACCCAGTACTTC,CASSMFAGETQYF
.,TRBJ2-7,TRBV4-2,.,TGTGCCAGCAGCCAAGGAGCGACTAGAGTCGAGCTGTACTTC,CASSQGATRVELYF
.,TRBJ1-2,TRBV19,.,TGTGCCAGTAGTAGCCAGGGGCAAGGCTATGGCTACACCTTC,CASSSQGQGYGYTF
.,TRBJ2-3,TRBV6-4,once,TGTGCCAGCAGTTTGTGGTCGACTAGCACAGATACGCAGTATTTT,CASSLWSTSTDTQYF
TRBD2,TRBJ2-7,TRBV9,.,TGTGCCAGCAGCGTCGGCGGGAGGGCTACCTACGAGCAGTACTTC,CASSVGGRATYEQYF
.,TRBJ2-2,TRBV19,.,TGTGCCAGTAGTACAGGTGGGGAGCTGTTTTTT,CASSTGGELFF
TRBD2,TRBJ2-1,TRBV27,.,TGTGCCAGCAGGGCTAGCGGGAGGAATGAGCAGTTCTTC,CASRASGRNEQFF
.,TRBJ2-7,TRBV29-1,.,TGCAGCGTTGAAGATGCGGGGCGAGGGTCCTACGAGCAGTACTTC,CSVEDAGRGSYEQYF
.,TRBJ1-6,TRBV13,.,TGTGCCAGCAGCTCCCCAAGACAGTTGGGTAATTCACCCCTCCACTTT,CASSSPRQLGNSPLHF
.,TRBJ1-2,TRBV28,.,TGTGCCAGCAGCACAGGGTTAAGCTATGGCTACACCTTC,CASSTGLSYGYTF
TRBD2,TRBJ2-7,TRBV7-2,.,TGTGCCAGCAGCTTTAGAACTAGCGGGAGTTGGGAGCAGTACTTC,CASSFRTSGSWEQYF
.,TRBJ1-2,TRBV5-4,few,TGTGCCACCCAGCTTGCAGGGGTAGAAGGCTATGGCTACACCTTC,CATQLAGVEGYGYTF
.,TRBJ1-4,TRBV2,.,TGTGCCAGCAGTGAAGCGCTCAGGGATTGGGGAAAACTGTTTTTT,CASSEALRDWGKLFF
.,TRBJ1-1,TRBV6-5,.,TGTGCCAGCAGTTACTCAGGGTGGGGGTACACTGAAGCTTTCTTT,CASSYSGWGYTEAFF
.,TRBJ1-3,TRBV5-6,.,TGTGCCAGCAGCTTGTCCTTTGGGACATCAGGAAACACCATATATTTT,CASSLSFGTSGNTIYF
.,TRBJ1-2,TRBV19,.,TGTGCCAGTAGTATCCCCCCCCTCAGGGGCTACACCTTC,CASSIPPLRGYTF
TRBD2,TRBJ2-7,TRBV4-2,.,TGTGCCAGCAGCCAACGGGGGGGCTCGGACTACGAGCAGTACTTC,CASSQRGGSDYEQYF
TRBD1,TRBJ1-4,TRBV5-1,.,TGCGCCAGCACCGAACAGGGGATGGAGGAAAAACTGTTTTTT,CASTEQGMEEKLFF
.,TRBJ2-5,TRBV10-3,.,TGTGCCATCAGTGATGTACTCGGCAGGGGGGAAGAGACCCAGTACTTC,CAISDVLGRGEETQYF
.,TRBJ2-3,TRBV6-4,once,TGTGCCAGCAGTGATCGAGGCAGCACAGATACGCAGTATTTT,CASSDRGSTDTQYF
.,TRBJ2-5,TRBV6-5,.,TGTGCCAGCAGTTACTTAGAGACCCAGTACTTC,CASSYLETQYF
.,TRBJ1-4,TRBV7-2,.,TGTGCCAGCAGCCGTGCAGGGGCAACTAATGAAAAACTGTTTTTT,CASSRAGATNEKLFF
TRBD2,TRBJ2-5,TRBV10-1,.,TGCGCCAGCAGTGAGCCAGGGGGGACTAGCGGGAGGCTGGGGCGGGAGACCCAGTACTTC,CASSEPGGTSGRLGRETQYF
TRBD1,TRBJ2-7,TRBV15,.,TGTGCCACCAGCAGAGGGACAGGGGGCTCCTACGAGCAGTACTTC,CATSRGTGGSYEQYF
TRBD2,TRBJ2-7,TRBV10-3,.,TGTGCCATCACCCTTAGCGGGACTGTCGCCGACGAGCAGTACTTC,CAITLSGTVADEQYF
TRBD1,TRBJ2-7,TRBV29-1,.,TGCAGCGTCGCTACAGGGGGCACAGATTTTTCCTACGAGCAGTACTTC,CSVATGGTDFSYEQYF
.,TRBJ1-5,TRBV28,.,TGTGCCAGCAGTTTAGCAACGAGAAATCAGCCCCAGCATTTT,CASSLATRNQPQHF
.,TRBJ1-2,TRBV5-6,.,TGTGCCAGCAGCCTCATGACAGGCTATGGCTACACCTTC,CASSLMTGYGYTF
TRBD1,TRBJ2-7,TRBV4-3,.,TGCGCCAGCAGCCAAGAAGGGACAGGGGGCTACGAGCAGTACTTC,CASSQEGTGGYEQYF
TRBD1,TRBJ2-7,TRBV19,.,TGTGCCAGTAGTACAAGAGACAGGGGCATCAACGAGCAGTACTTC,CASSTRDRGINEQYF
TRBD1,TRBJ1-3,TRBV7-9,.,TGTGCCAGCAGCTTAGATCCTGGAGGGGACAGGGGTAGAAACACCATATATTTT,CASSLDPGGDRGRNTIYF
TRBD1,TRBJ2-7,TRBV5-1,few,TGCGCCAGCAGCTTGGTAGGACAGGGGGAGCAGTACTTC,CASSLVGQGEQYF
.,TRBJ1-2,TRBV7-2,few,TGTGCCAGCAGCTTATCTCGACAGACTTCTAACTATGGCTACACCTTC,CASSLSRQTSNYGYTF
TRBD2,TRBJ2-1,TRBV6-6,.,TGTGCCAGCAGTTCCCTAGCGGGAGTGGGTTCCAATGAGCAGTTCTTC,CASSSLAGVGSNEQFF
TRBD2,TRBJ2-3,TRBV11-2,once,TGTGCCAGCTTTAGGCGGGAGGAAAGCACAGATACGCAGTATTTT,CASFRREESTDTQYF
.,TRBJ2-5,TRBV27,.,TGTGCCAGCAGTTTAGTGAGGGGGGCCCTCAACTTC,CASSLVRGALNF
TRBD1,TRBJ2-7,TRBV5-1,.,TGCGCCAGCAGCCCCGGCCAGGGGGCCTACGAGCAGTACTTC,CASSPGQGAYEQYF
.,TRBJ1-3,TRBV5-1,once,TGCGCCAGCCGGGCACACTCAAACTCTGGAAACACCATATATTTT,CASRAHSNSGNTIYF
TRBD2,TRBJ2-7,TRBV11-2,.,TGTGCCAGCAGCCCCGGCCCACCCGGACTAGCGGACTCCTACGAACAGTACTTC,CASSPGPPGLADSYEQYF
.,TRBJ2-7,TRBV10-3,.,TGTGCCAGCGGGATCTCCTACGAGCAGTACTTC,CASGISYEQYF
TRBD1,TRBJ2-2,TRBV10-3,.,TGTGCCATCAGTGAAAGTCGGGACAGGGGGGCCACCGGGGAGCTGTTTTTT,CAISESRDRGATGELFF
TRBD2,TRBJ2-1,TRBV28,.,TGTGCCAGCAGTTGGCTATTCGGGAGGGGCTCTAGCGGGAGAACCCACAATGAGCAGTTCTTC,CASSWLFGRGSSGRTHNEQFF
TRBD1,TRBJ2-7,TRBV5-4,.,TGTGCCAGCAGCAAAGGACAGGGGGCGGGAGAGCAGTACTTC,CASSKGQGAGEQYF
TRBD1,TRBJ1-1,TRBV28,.,TGTGCCAGCAGTTTATTAGGGACAGGGGGCATGAACACTGAAGCTTTCTTT,CASSLLGTGGMNTEAFF
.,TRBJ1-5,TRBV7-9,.,TGTGCCAGCACCCCCGCTGATAGCAATCAGCCCCAGCATTTT,CASTPADSNQPQHF
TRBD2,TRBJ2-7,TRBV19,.,TGTGCCAGTAGTAAACGGCTAGCGGGCTACGAGCAGTACTTC,CASSKRLAGYEQYF